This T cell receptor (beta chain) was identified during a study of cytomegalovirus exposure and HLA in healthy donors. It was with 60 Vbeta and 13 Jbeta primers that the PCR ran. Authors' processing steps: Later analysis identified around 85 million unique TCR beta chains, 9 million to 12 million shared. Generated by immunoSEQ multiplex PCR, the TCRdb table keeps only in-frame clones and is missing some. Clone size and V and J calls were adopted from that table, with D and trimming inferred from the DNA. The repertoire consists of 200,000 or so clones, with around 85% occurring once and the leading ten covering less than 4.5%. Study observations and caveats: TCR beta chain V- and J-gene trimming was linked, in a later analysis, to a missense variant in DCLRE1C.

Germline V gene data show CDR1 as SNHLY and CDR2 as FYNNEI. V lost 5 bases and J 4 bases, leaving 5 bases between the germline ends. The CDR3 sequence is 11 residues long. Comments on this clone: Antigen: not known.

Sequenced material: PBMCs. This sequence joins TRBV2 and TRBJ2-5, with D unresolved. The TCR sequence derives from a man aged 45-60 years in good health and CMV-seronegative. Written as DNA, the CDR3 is TGTGCCAGCAGTTCTGTAGAGACCCAGTACTTC. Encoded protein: CASSSVETQYF.